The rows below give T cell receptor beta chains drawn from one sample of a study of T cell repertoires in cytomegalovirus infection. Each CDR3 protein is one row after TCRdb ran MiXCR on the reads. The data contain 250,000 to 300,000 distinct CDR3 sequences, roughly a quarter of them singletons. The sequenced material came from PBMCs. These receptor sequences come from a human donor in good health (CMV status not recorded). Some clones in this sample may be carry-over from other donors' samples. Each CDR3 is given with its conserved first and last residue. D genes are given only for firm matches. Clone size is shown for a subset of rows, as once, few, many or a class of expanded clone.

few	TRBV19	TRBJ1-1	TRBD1	TGTGCCAGTAGTCGACCACAGGGGGTCACTGAAGCTTTCTTT	CASSRPQGVTEAFF
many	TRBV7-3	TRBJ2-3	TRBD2	TGTGCCAGCACCACGAGGGGCGGGAGGGATACGCAGTATTTT	CASTTRGGRDTQYF
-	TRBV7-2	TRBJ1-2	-	TGTGCCAGCAGCTTAGACGGGTTAGGCTACACCTTC	CASSLDGLGYTF
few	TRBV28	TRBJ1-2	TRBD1	TGTGCCAGCAGTCAGACGGACAGGGGGCGCGGTGGCTACACCTTC	CASSQTDRGRGGYTF
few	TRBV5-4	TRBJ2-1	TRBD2	TGTGCCAGCAGCAGCCGACTAGCGGACAATGAGCAGTTCTTC	CASSSRLADNEQFF
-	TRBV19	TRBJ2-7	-	TGTGCCAGTTCGGGACTCGCCGTGGGGGAGCAGTACTTC	CASSGLAVGEQYF
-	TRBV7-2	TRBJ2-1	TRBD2	TGTGCCAGCAGCCCCCCTTCGGGAGGGAGATACAATGAGCAGTTCTTC	CASSPPSGGRYNEQFF
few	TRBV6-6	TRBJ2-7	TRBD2	TGTGCCAGCAGGGGGCCGGGACTAGCGTCCTACGAGCAGTACTTC	CASRGPGLASYEQYF
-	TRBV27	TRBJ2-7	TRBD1	TGTGCCAGCAGGAGGCCGGGACAGGGATACGAGCAGTACTTC	CASRRPGQGYEQYF
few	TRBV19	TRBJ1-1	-	TGTGCCAGTAGTATTGGAGGGAACACTGAAGCTTTCTTT	CASSIGGNTEAFF
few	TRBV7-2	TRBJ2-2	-	TGTGCCAGCAGTACTTCAGGGAACACCGGGGAGCTGTTTTTT	CASSTSGNTGELFF
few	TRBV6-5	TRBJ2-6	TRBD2	TGTGCCAGCAGTTACTCGGGGGGGACCGGGGCCAACGTCCTGACTTTC	CASSYSGGTGANVLTF
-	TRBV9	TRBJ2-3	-	TGTGCCAGCAGCGTATCCGGGACCTCCGCCGGCACAGATACGCAGTATTTT	CASSVSGTSAGTDTQYF
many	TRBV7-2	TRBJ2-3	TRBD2	TGTGCCAGCAGCGTCTCTAGCGGGGGCAATACGCAGTATTTT	CASSVSSGGNTQYF
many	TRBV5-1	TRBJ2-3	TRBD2	TGCGCCAGCAGCTTGGGGAGCGGGGGCCCAGATACGCAGTATTTT	CASSLGSGGPDTQYF
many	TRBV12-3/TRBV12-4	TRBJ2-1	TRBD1	TGTGCCAGCAGCGGGACAGTTTCCTACAATGAGCAGTTCTTC	CASSGTVSYNEQFF
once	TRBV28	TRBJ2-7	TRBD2	TGTGCCATCGCGCGGGGGGATCTTTCCGAGCAGTACTTC	CAIARGDLSEQYF
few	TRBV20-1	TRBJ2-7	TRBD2	TGCAGTGCTAGGGGGACTAGCGGGAAGGGTAACGAGCAGTACTTC	CSARGTSGKGNEQYF
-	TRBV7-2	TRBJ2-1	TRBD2	TGTGCCAGCAGCCGCGAACGGGGGGGCTACAATGAGCAGTTCTTC	CASSRERGGYNEQFF
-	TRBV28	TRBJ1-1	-	TGTGCCAGCAGACAACGGGGACTTCTACTACCTGAAGCTTTCTTT	CASRQRGLLLPEAFF
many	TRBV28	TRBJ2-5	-	TGTGCCAGCAGCGGGAACCAAGAGACCCAGTACTTC	CASSGNQETQYF
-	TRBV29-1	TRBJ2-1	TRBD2	TGCAGCGTTGAAGAACCCCTAGCGGGGAGCTCCTACAATGAGCAGTTCTTC	CSVEEPLAGSSYNEQFF
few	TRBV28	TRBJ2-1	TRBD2	TGTGCCAGCAGTACCGGGACTACCCTTCCTAATGAGCAGTTCTTC	CASSTGTTLPNEQFF
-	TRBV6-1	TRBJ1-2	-	TGTGCCAGCAGTGAAGCCCCATGGAGGGACTTGGGAGGCTACACCTTC	CASSEAPWRDLGGYTF
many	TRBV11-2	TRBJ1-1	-	TGTGCCAGCAGCCAAGTCCCGGAGATGAGATCTTTCTTT	CASSQVPEMRSFF
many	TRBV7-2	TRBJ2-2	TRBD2	TGTGCCAGCAGCTTAGATACCGGGACTAGCGCCGGGGAGCTGTTTTTT	CASSLDTGTSAGELFF
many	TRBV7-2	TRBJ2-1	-	TGTGCCAGCAGCTTAGCGAAACGGGGATATGAGCAGTTCTTC	CASSLAKRGYEQFF
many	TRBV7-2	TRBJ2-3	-	TGTGCCAGCCCATCGAGGCTTCCCGGAGATACGCAGTATTTT	CASPSRLPGDTQYF
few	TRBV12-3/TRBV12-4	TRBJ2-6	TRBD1	TGTGCCAGCAGTACGTTGGGACAGGCTGGGGCCAACGTCCTGACTTTC	CASSTLGQAGANVLTF
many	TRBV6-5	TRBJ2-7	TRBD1	TGTGCCAGCAGTTACTCCGGGACAGGAAGGGGCGAGCAGTACTTC	CASSYSGTGRGEQYF
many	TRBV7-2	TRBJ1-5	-	TGTGCCAGCAGCTCATGGATCGATCAGCCCCAGCATTTT	CASSSWIDQPQHF
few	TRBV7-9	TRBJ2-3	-	TGTGCCAGCAGCGCCTGGGACGGATACACAGATACGCAGTATTTT	CASSAWDGYTDTQYF
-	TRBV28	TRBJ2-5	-	TGTGCCAGCACCGGACGAGAGACCCAGTACTTC	CASTGRETQYF
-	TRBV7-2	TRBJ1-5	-	TGTGCCAGCAGCTTTCGACAAGGCAATCAGCACCAGCATTTT	CASSFRQGNQHQHF
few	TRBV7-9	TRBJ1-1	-	TGTGCCAGCAGCCCCTCGGACAGAAACGGAGCTTTCTTT	CASSPSDRNGAFF
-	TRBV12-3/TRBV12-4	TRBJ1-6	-	TGTGCCAGCAGATCTTTGTCTGATGGGAATTCACCCCTCCACTTT	CASRSLSDGNSPLHF
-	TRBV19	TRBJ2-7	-	TGTGCCAGTAGTATTTCAGGGATTTCCTACGAGCAGTACTTC	CASSISGISYEQYF
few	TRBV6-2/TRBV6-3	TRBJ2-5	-	TGTGCCAGCAGAACCGGGGAGACCCAGTACTTC	CASRTGETQYF
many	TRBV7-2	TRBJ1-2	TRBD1	TGTGCCAGCAGCTTAGTGGGGACAGGAGTAAGCCTTGGAGGCTACACCTTC	CASSLVGTGVSLGGYTF
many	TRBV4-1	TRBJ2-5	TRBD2	TGCGCCAGCAGCCACGCACTAGCGGGTCCGAGACAGCAAGAGACCCAGTACTTC	CASSHALAGPRQQETQYF
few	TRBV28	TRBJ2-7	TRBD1	TGTGCCAGCAGTCCGGGGACAGGAAATACCTACGAGCAGTACTTC	CASSPGTGNTYEQYF
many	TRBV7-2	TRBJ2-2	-	TGTGCCAGCAGCTTAGTACCGGGAGCGCTCACCGGGGAGCTGTTTTTT	CASSLVPGALTGELFF
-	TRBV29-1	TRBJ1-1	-	TGCAGCGCCCCACCGGAGGCTTTCTTT	CSAPPEAFF
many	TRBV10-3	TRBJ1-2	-	TGTGCCATCAGTGAGTCCGGGTACTATGGCTACACCTTC	CAISESGYYGYTF
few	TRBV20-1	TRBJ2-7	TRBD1	TGCAGTGCGTTTATCGGGACAGCGAGCTCCTACGAGCAGTACTTC	CSAFIGTASSYEQYF
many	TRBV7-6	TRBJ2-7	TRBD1	TGTGCCAGCAGTATTGCGACAGGGGAGTCCTCCTACGAGCAGTACTTC	CASSIATGESSYEQYF
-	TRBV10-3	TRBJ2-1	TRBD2	TGTGCCATCGGGACTAGCGGTATCAATGAGCAGTTCTTC	CAIGTSGINEQFF
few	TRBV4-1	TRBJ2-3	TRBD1	TGCGCCAGCAGCCAATGGGACAGGGGAACAGATACGCAGTATTTT	CASSQWDRGTDTQYF
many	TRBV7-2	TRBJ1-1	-	TGTGCCAGCAGCTTACAGAGCGAGGGCACTGAAGCTTTCTTT	CASSLQSEGTEAFF
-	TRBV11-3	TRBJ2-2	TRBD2	TGTGCCAGCAGCTTAGTTCGCGGACTAGCGGGGATAGGGAGCGGGGGCACCGGGGAGCTGTTTTTT	CASSLVRGLAGIGSGGTGELFF